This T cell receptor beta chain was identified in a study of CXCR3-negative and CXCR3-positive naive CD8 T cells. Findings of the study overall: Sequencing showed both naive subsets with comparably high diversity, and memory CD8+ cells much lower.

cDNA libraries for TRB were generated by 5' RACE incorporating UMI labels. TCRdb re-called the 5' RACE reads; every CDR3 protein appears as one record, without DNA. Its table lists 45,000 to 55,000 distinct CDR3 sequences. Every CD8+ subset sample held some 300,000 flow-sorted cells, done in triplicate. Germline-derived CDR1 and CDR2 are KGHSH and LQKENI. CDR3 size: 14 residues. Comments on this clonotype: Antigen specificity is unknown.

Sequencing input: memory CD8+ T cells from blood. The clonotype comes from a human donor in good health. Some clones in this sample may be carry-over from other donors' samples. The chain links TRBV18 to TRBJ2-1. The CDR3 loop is CASSPDVGNNEQFF.